This T cell receptor beta chain was identified in a study of identical twins. CDR3 length equals 15 residues. CDR1 and CDR2 from the germline V gene are SGHKS and YYEKEE (reference sequence). The junction had 7 bases not matched to a gene; V was cut back by 4 bases and J by 0 bases. TCRdb recomputed calls from the 5' RACE reads with MiXCR, one row per CDR3 protein. The sample has 450,000 to 600,000 distinct CDR3 sequences; under 25% are singletons. This same sample was also part of a study on yellow fever vaccine responses in identical twins. As that study records: Reportedly, the response of twins' T cells to the vaccine seemed partly convergent, partly personalized.

The sequenced sample was CD4+ T cells sorted from blood. This TCR came from a woman aged 18-30 years in good health. The chain employs TRBV5-5 and TRBJ2-7, with TRBD2 identical over 7 bases. In nucleotides, the CDR3 is TGTGCCAGCAGCCTGGCCGGGACTAACTCCTACGAGCAGTACTTC. This translates into CASSLAGTNSYEQYF.